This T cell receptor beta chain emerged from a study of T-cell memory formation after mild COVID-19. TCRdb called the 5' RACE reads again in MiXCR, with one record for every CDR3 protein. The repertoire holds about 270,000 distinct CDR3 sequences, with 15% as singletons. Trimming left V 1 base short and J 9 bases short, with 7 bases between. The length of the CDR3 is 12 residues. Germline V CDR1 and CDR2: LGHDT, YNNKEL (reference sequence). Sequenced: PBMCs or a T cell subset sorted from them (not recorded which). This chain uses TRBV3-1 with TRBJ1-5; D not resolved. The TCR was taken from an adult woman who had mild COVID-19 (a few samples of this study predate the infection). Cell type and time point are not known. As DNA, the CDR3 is TGTGCCAGCAGCCAAGTTGAAGGGCCCCAGCATTTT. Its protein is CASSQVEGPQHF.